A selection of T cell receptor beta chains follows, all from one sample in a study of blood T cell repertoires in COVID-19. Clones were read by immunoSEQ multiplex PCR, and TCRdb kept only the in-frame ones, dropping some. This table has just under 250,000 clones, around 89% appearing once. The sequencing sample was made of PBMCs or T cells enriched from blood (not recorded which). The receptors shown here come from a woman in her twenties or thirties who had recovered from COVID-19. Both conserved end residues are part of each CDR3. The D gene is left open where the match is weak. Clone size is given for some rows only: seen once, a few or many times, or a class if the clone is expanded.

TRBJ2-2 TRBV28 - - TGTGCCAGCAGTTTGGGCAGCAACACCGGGGAGCTGTTTTTT CASSLGSNTGELFF
TRBJ2-7 TRBV13 - - TGTGCCAGCAGCTTAGCGGGAGAGGTCTACGAGCAGTACTTC CASSLAGEVYEQYF
TRBJ2-7 TRBV7-8 - - TGTGCCAGCAGCTTCTCTTCAAGAGGACTGGCACGCGAGCAGTACTTC CASSFSSRGLAREQYF
TRBJ2-7 TRBV15 - - TGTGCCACTACTCCAGGGGCCCCACAGACCTACGAGCAGTACTTC CATTPGAPQTYEQYF
TRBJ2-2 TRBV27 - - TGTGCCAGCAGTTCTCAGGGGTACACCGGGGAGCTGTTTTTT CASSSQGYTGELFF
TRBJ1-3 TRBV6-1 TRBD1 - TGTGCCAGCACCCGGGACAGGGGGCAGAGAAACACCATATATTTT CASTRDRGQRNTIYF
TRBJ2-7 TRBV4-3 - few TGCGCCAGCAGCCCGACTCGGGGACTTGAGCAGTACTTC CASSPTRGLEQYF
TRBJ1-2 TRBV7-6 - - TGTGCCAGCAGCCCAGGGGACATTAACTATGGCTACACCTTC CASSPGDINYGYTF
TRBJ1-1 TRBV25-1 - - TGTGCCAGCAGTCATATCGTCGGACAGAAGAACACTGAAGCTTTCTTT CASSHIVGQKNTEAFF
TRBJ2-7 TRBV6-5 - once TGTGCCAGCAGTTACACAGGGAACGAGCAGTACTTC CASSYTGNEQYF
TRBJ2-1 TRBV6-6 TRBD2 - TGTGCCAGCAGCAGGGCCGGGGCGGGAGTTGGCAATGAGCAGTTCTTC CASSRAGAGVGNEQFF
TRBJ1-2 TRBV3-1/TRBV3-2 TRBD1 - TGTGCCAGCAGCCCCACCCCGGGGACAGGGGGCCTTTTGCATGGCTACACCTTC CASSPTPGTGGLLHGYTF
TRBJ2-1 TRBV27 TRBD2 - TGTGCCAGCAGACTAGCGGGAGGTGAGCAGTTCTTC CASRLAGGEQFF
TRBJ2-7 TRBV6-5 TRBD1 - TGTGCCAGCAGCCACGGGACAGGTACTTACGAGCAGTACTTC CASSHGTGTYEQYF
TRBJ1-6 TRBV7-8 - - TGTGCCAGCAGCCTAACAGGGTTGGGTAATTCACCCCTCCACTTT CASSLTGLGNSPLHF
TRBJ1-4 TRBV6-2/TRBV6-3 - - TGTGCCAGCAGTTACCTCCCTCATGGCGGCGAAAAACTGTTTTTT CASSYLPHGGEKLFF
TRBJ2-7 TRBV11-1 - - TGTGCCAGCAGCCCCCCGGGACTCGCTTGGGGGGAGCAGTACTTC CASSPPGLAWGEQYF
TRBJ1-2 TRBV30 - - TGTGCCTGGAGTGGCGGTGAGGAAACGTACAGCTACACCTTC CAWSGGEETYSYTF
TRBJ2-2 TRBV9 - few TGTGCCAGCAGCGTAGACGGGGTCCACACCGGGGAGCTGTTTTTT CASSVDGVHTGELFF
TRBJ1-2 TRBV29-1 - - TGCAGCGTTATAAAGGGGGACAACTATGGCTACACCTTC CSVIKGDNYGYTF
TRBJ1-4 TRBV2 - - TGTGCCAGCAGTGAAGCAGGGCAGCGGCTGTTTTTT CASSEAGQRLFF
TRBJ1-2 TRBV4-3 TRBD1 - TGCGCCAGCAGCCACCGGGGGACAGGGCTCAACTATGGCTACACCTTC CASSHRGTGLNYGYTF
TRBJ2-1 TRBV4-3 TRBD2 - TGCGCCAGCAGCCAAGAAGTAGCGGGCTCCTACAATGAGCAGTTCTTC CASSQEVAGSYNEQFF
TRBJ1-3 TRBV5-6 - many TGTGCCAGCAGCTATGACAGCACCATAGGTAACACCATATATTTT CASSYDSTIGNTIYF
TRBJ2-1 TRBV7-2 TRBD2 - TGTGCCAGTACCCCCCAACTAGCGGGAGAGTGGAGTGAGCAGTTCTTC CASTPQLAGEWSEQFF
TRBJ2-1 TRBV5-1 - - TGCGCCAGCAGGGAAGGGGGTGATGAGCAGTTCTTC CASREGGDEQFF
TRBJ2-1 TRBV11-2 TRBD1 - TGTGCCAGCGCTTTAGACAGGGGGCTCTACAATGAGCAGTTCTTC CASALDRGLYNEQFF
TRBJ2-1 TRBV11-3 TRBD2 - TGTGCCAGCAGCTTAGGTTTTGCGGGAGCGGAGCAGTTCTTC CASSLGFAGAEQFF
TRBJ1-5 TRBV4-1 - - TGCGCCAGCAGCCAAGAAATACAAGGGAGTCAGCCCCAGCATTTT CASSQEIQGSQPQHF
TRBJ2-3 TRBV5-8 - - TGTGCCAGCACAAGAATCACGGGGGGCACAGATACGCAGTATTTT CASTRITGGTDTQYF
TRBJ1-2 TRBV30 TRBD1 - TGTGCCTGGAGTACGACAGGGGACGGCGGCTACACCTTC CAWSTTGDGGYTF
TRBJ1-2 TRBV4-1 - - TGCGCCAGCAGCCTCCGACTCTCCTCGGATGGCTACACCTTC CASSLRLSSDGYTF
TRBJ1-1 TRBV7-9 - - TGTGCCAGCAGCTCTTCGACAGGGAACACTGAAGCTTTCTTT CASSSSTGNTEAFF
TRBJ2-7 TRBV10-2 - - TGCGCCAGCAGTGTACTCCTAGTGTCCTACGAGCAGTACTTC CASSVLLVSYEQYF
TRBJ2-7 TRBV9 TRBD1 - TGTGCCAGCAGCGGCGGACAGGGGGTTTCCTACGAGCAGTACTTC CASSGGQGVSYEQYF